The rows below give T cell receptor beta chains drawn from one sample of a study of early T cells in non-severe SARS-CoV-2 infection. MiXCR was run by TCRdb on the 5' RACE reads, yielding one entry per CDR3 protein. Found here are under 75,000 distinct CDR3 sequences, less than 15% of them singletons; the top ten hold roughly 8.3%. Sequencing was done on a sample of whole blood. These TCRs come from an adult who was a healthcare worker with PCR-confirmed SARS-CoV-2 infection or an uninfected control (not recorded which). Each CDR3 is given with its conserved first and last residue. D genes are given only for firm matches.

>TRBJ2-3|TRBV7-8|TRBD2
CASSLGILAGAGDTQYF
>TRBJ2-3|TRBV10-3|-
CATTPQGDTQYF
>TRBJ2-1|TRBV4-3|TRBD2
CASSRGASGDEQFF
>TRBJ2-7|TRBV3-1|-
CASSQDPGTREQYF
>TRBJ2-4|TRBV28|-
CASSPPAGLRDKNIQYF
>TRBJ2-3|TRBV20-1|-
CSARADSSPHTQYF
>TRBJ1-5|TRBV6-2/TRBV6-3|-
CASRSSFLSNQPQHF
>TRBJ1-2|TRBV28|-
CASSLFPPSGYTF
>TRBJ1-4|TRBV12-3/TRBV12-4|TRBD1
CASSLRTGANEKLFF
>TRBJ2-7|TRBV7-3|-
CASSYGRTYEQYF